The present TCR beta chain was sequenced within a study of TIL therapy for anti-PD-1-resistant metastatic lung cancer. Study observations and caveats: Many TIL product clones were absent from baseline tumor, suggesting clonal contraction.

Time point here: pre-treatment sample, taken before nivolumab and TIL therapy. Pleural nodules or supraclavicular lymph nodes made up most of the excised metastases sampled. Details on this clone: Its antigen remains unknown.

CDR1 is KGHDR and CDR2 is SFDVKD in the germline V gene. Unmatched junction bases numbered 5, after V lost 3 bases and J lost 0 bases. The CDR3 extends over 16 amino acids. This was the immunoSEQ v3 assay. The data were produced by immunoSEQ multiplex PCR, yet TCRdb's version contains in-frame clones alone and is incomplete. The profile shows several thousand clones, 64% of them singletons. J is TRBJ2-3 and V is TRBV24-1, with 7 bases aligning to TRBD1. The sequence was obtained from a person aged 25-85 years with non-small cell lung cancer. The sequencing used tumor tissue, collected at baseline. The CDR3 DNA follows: TGTGCCACCAGTGATACCGGGACAGTGAGCACAGATACGCAGTATTTT. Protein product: CATSDTGTVSTDTQYF.